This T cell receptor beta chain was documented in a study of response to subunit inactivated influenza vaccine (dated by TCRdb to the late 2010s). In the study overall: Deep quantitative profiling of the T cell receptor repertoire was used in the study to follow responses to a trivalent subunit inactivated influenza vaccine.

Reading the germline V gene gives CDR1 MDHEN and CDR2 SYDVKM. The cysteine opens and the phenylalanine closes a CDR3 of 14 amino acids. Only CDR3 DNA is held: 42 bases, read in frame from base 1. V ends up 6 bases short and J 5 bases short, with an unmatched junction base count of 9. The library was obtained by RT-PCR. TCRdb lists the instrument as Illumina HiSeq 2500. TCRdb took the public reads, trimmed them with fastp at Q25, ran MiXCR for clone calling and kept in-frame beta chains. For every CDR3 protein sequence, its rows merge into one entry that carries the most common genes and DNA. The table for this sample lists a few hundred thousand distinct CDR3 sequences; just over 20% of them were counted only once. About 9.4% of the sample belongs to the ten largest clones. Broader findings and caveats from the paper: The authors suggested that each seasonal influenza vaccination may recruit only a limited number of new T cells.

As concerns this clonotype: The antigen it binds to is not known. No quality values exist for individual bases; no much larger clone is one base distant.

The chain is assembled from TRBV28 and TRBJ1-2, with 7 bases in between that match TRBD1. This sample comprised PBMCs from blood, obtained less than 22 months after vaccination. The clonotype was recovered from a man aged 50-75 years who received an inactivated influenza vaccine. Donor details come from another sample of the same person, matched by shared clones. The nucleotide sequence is TGTGCCAGCAGGACGGGACAGATGTCGTATGGCTACACCTTC. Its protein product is CASRTGQMSYGYTF.